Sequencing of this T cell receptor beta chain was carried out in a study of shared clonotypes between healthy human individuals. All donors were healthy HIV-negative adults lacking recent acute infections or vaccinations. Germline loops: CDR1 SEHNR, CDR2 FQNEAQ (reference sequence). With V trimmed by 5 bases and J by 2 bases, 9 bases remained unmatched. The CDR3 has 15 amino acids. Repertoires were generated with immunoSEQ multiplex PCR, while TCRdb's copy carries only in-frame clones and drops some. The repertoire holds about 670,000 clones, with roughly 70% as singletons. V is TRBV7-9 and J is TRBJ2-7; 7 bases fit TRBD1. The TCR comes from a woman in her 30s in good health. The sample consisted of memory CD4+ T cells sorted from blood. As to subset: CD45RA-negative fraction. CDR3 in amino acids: CASSDLGQGAYEQYF. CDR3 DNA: TGTGCCAGCAGCGACTTGGGGCAGGGGGCCTACGAGCAGTACTTC.